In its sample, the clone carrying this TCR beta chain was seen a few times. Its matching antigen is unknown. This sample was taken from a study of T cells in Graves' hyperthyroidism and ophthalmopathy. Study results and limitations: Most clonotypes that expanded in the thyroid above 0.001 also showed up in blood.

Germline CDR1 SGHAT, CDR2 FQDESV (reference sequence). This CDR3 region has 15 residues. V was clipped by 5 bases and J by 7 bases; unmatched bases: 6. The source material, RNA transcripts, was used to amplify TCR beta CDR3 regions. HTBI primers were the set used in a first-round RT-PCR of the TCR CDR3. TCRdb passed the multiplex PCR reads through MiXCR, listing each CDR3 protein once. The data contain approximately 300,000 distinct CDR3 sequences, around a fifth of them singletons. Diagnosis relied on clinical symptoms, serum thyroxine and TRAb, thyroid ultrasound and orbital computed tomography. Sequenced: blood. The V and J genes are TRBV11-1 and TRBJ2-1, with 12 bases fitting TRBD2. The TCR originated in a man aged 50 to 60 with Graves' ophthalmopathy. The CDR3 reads CASSPLAGGPNEQFF. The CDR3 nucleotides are TGTGCCAGCAGCCCACTAGCGGGAGGTCCGAATGAGCAGTTCTTC.